This TCR beta chain derives from a study of T cell responses to AZD1222 COVID-19 vaccine. Findings and caveats of the study: Two doses of AZD1222 preceded a rise in Spike-specific TCR breadth and depth. There were mostly white British donors and more females than males, and clonal diversity was possibly underestimated. Baseline seropositivity occurred in only a handful of AZD1222 recipients.

In the case of this clone: Its matching antigen is unknown.

Profiled with immunoSEQ multiplex PCR; TCRdb holds only in-frame clones, not every one. Of approximately 61,000 clones in the sample, about four fifths were seen once. Pooling of second doses given at about 4 or about 12 weeks was done. CDR3 length: 19 amino acids. The receptor comes from an adult who received the AZD1222 COVID-19 vaccine. Source: peripheral blood, taken 28 days after the second AZD1222 dose. This rearrangement joins TRBV1 to TRBJ2-3; TRBD2 reflects the table's D call only, with no check against the DNA. TRBV1 is described as a pseudogene. The CDR3 sequence: CTSSQDPSGSITSTDTQYF. The DNA of the CDR3 is TGCACCAGCAGCCAAGATCCTAGCGGGAGTATTACGAGCACAGATACGCAGTATTTT.